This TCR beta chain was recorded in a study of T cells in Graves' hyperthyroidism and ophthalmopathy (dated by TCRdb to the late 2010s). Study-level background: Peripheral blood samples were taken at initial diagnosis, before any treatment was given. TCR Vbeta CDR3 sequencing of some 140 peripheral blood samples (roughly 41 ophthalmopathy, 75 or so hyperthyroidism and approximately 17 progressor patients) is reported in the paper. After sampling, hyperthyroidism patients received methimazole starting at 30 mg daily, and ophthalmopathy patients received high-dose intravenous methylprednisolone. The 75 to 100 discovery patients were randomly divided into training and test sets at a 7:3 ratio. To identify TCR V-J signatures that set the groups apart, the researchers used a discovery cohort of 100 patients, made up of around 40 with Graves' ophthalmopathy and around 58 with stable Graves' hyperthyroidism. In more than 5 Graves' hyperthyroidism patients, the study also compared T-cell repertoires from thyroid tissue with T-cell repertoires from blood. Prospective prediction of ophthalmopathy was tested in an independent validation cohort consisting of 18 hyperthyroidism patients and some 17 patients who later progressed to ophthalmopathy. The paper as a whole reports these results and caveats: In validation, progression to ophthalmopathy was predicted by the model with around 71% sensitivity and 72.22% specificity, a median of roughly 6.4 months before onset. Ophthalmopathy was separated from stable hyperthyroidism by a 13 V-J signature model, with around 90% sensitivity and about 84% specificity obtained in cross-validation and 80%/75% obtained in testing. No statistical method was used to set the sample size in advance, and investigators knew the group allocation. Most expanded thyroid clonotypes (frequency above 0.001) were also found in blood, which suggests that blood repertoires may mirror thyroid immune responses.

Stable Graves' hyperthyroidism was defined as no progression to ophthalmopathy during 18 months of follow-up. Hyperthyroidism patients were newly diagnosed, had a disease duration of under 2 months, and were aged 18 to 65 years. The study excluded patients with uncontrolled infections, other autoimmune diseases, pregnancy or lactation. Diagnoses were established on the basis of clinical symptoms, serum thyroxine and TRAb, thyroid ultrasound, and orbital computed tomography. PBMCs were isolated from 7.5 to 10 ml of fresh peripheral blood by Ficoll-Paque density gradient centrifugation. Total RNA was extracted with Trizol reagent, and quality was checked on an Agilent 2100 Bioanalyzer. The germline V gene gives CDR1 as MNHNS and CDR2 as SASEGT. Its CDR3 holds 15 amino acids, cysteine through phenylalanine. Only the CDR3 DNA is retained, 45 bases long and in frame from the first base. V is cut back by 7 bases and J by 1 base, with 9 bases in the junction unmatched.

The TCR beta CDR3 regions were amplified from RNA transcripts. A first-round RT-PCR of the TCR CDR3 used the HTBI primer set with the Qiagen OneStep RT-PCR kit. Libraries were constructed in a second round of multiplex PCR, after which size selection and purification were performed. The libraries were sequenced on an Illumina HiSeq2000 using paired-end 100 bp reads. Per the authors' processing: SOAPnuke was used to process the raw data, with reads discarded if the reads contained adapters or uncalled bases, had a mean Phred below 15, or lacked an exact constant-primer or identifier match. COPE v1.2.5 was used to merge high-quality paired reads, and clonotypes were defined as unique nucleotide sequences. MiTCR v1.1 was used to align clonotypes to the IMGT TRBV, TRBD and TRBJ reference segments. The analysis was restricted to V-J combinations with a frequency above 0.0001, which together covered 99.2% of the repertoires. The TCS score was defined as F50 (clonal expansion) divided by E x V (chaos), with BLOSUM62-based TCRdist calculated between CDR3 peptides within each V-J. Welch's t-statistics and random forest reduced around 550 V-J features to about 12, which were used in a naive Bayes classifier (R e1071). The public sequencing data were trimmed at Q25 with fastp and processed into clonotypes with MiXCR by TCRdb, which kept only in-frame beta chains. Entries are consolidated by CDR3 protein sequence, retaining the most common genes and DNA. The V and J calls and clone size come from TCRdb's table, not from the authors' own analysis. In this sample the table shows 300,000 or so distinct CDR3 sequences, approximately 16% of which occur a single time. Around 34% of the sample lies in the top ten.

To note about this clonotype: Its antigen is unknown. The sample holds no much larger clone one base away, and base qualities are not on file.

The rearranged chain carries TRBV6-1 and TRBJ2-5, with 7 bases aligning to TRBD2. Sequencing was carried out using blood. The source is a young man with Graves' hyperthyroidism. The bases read TGTGCCAGCATCACCCAACTAGCGCCCCAAGAGACCCAGTACTTC. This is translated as CASITQLAPQETQYF.